This T cell receptor beta chain was found in a study of blood T cell repertoires in COVID-19 (dated by TCRdb to 2019 to 2021). With respect to the entire study: The collaborator samples originated in the United States, Italy and Spain and spanned the acute and convalescent phases of COVID-19. The prospective study material was composed of cDNA or gDNA derived from T cells, B-cell-depleted T cells, or PBMCs. Deeply sampled blood TCRbeta repertoires from subjects exposed to, actively infected with, or recovered from COVID-19 were included in the dataset. The repertoires were released in a freely available public database meant as a resource for research on the immune response to SARS-CoV-2. Samples were obtained from the ongoing ImmuneRACE study (first 160 participants) and from roughly 1,300 subjects provided by 6 global collaborators. A de-identified subject ID, COVID-19 status, age in years and sex were almost always included in the sample metadata. HLA class I and class II types, where available, came from metadata supplied by the sample provider rather than from assay-based typing. Beyond this particular receptor, the publication reports: The amount of clinical and demographic metadata varied by source and participant and was provided uncurated.

Turning to this clone: This clone's antigen is unknown. The input lacks base qualities; no much larger clone sits a single base away.

Germline trimming: 6 bases from V, 7 bases from J; junction bases outside gene matches: 13. CDR1 and CDR2 (ENHRY, SYGVKD) derive from the germline V gene. The CDR3, cysteine through phenylalanine, is 15 amino acids long. This entry keeps only the CDR3 DNA: 45 bases, framed from base 1. TCRbeta CDR3 regions were amplified from genomic DNA using the immunoSEQ Assay, a bias-controlled multiplex PCR. The original methods were these. Within the assay, amplification of reference gene primers was used to estimate how many nucleated cells each sample contained. To quantify the absolute abundance of each unique TCRbeta CDR3 rearrangement, sequence reads were collapsed and filtered. For each sample, productive Simpson clonality was calculated by taking the square root of Simpson's diversity index across productive rearrangements. The table comes from immuneACCESS by way of TCRdb, which keeps in-frame sequences with V and J called. Part of the clones is missing from these tables; in studies checked, under half for an unresolved V gene and the rest for unknown reasons. V, J and clone size reflect that table, while D and trimming were determined from the DNA. The sample data list some 38,000 clones, and roughly 78% of these were observed just once. The ten largest account for about an eighth of the sample.

The collaborating institutions used their own protocols to collect whole blood in K2EDTA tubes. For TCRbeta analysis, collaborators shipped samples as frozen whole blood, isolated PBMCs, or DNA extracted from either of those sample types. The V and J segments used are TRBV10-3 and TRBJ1-2, and 8 junction bases match TRBD1. The TCR was taken from a woman in her seventies with acute or convalescent COVID-19. Material for sequencing was peripheral blood. The CDR3 sequence is CAIRSQDRALGGYTF. In nucleotides, the sequence is TGTGCCATCAGGAGCCAGGACAGGGCGTTGGGTGGCTACACCTTC.